One and the same sample provided the 28 T cell receptor beta chains below, sequenced in a study of Graves' ophthalmopathy and Graves' hyperthyroidism. RNA transcripts were the template, and TCR beta CDR3 regions were amplified from them. Scientists carried out first-round RT-PCR using HTBI primers and then a second-round multiplex PCR. A single record per CDR3 protein comes from TCRdb applying MiXCR to the multiplex PCR reads. Of about 1.1 million distinct CDR3 sequences listed, 35% to 45% are singletons. Sequencing used peripheral blood or thyroid tissue (not recorded which). The source of these receptors is an adult man with Graves' hyperthyroidism.

V and J are TRBV29-1 and TRBJ1-2; tentative D call: TRBD1 (5 bases). Germline assignment: CDR1 SQVTM and CDR2 ANQGSEA. There are 10 residues in the CDR3. For the CDR3, the DNA is TGCAGGGGAGGGACCTATGGCTACACCTTC. This sequence encodes CRGGTYGYTF.

The rearrangement uses TRBV7-2 and TRBJ2-5; D is uncertain. Trimming removed 2 bases from V and 5 bases from J, with 9 bases in between. Germline CDR1 SGHTA, CDR2 FQGNSA. The CDR3 contains 13 residues. In nucleotides, the CDR3 is TGTGCCAGCAGCTTAAGGGCGTCGGAGACCCAGTACTTC. The encoded protein is CASSLRASETQYF.

The sample holds a few counts of this clonotype. The genes are TRBV6-5 and TRBJ1-3, with D uncertain. Trimming removed 2 bases from V and 4 bases from J, with 6 bases in between. The CDR3 spans 13 residues. Germline CDR1 MNHEY, CDR2 SVGAGI. CDR3 residues: CASSYGRGNTIYF. DNA for the CDR3: TGTGCCAGCAGTTACGGTAGAGGAAACACCATATATTTT.

The V and J genes are TRBV20-1 and TRBJ1-6; tentative D call: TRBD1 (5 bases). The CDR3 has 14 amino acids. V was trimmed by 5 bases and J by 7 bases, leaving 15 bases between them. From germline, CDR1 is DFQATT and CDR2 SNEGSKA (reference sequence). CDR3 residues: CSAQSQGGNSPLHF. DNA for the CDR3: TGCAGTGCTCAGTCGCAGGGTGGAAATTCACCCCTCCACTTT.

With respect to this clonotype: This may be a read error, as it is one base from a much larger clone. V and J are TRBV12-3 or TRBV12-4 and TRBJ2-7; D is undetermined. CDR3 length equals 13 residues. The CDR3 is CAGSPSPLSEQYF. Here the CDR3 DNA reads TGTGCCGGCAGTCCTAGTCCCCTGAGCGAGCAGTACTTC.

This clonotype appeared a few times. This chain connects TRBV3-1 to TRBJ1-4; D is unclear. CDR1 LGHDT and CDR2 YNNKEL come from the germline V gene (reference sequence). The CDR3 has 12 amino acids. The germline V and J ends were trimmed by 8 bases and 7 bases, with 11 bases remaining between them. CDR3 coding DNA: TGTGCCAGCCAACAGAGTACTGAAAAACTGTTTTTT. Protein: CASQQSTEKLFF.

The chain uses TRBV12-3 or TRBV12-4 and TRBJ2-6, with a weak D call TRBD1 (6 bases). The V end was cut by 8 bases, the J end by 0 bases, with 17 bases between. The CDR3 runs to 17 residues. The CDR3, as DNA: TGTGCCAGCGACTCGGACAGACTAAGCTCTGGGGCCAACGTCCTGACTTTC. It specifies CASDSDRLSSGANVLTF.

This clonotype was counted ten times or more. The chain uses TRBV19 and TRBJ1-3; perhaps TRBD1 as D (6 bases). This CDR3 spans 16 amino acids. Germline lookup yields CDR1 LNHDA and CDR2 SQIVND (reference sequence). Trimming left V 3 bases short and J 4 bases short, with 16 bases between. CDR3 nucleotide sequence: TGTGCCAGTAGTATGTCTCGTCGGACAGTCGGAAACACCATATATTTT. Its protein is CASSMSRRTVGNTIYF. Full variable domain (rest looked up from reference TRBV19 and TRBJ1-3): DGGITQSPKYLFRKEGQNVTLSCEQNLNHDAMYWYRQDPGQGLRLIYYSQIVNDFQKGDIAEGYSVSREKKESFPLTVTSAQKNPTAFYLCASSMSRRTVGNTIYFGEGSWLTVV.

The sample holds many counts of this clonotype. The chain carries TRBV5-1 and TRBJ1-1; D is unclear. The CDR3 is 14 residues long. The germline V and J ends were trimmed by 7 bases and 3 bases, with 16 bases remaining between them. Germline V gene sequence: CDR1 SGHRS, CDR2 YFSETQ. DNA of the CDR3: TGCGCCAGCGCCTCGAGAGTGAGTCACACTGAAGCTTTCTTT. Its translation is CASASRVSHTEAFF.

The genes are TRBV19 and TRBJ1-6; D perhaps matches TRBD1 (5 bases). This CDR3 contains 13 residues. Germline loops: CDR1 LNHDA, CDR2 SQIVND (reference sequence). V was trimmed by 9 bases and J by 7 bases, leaving 13 bases between them. The CDR3 reads CASRDGGNSPLHF. The CDR3 coding sequence is TGTGCCAGCCGGGACGGAGGGAATTCACCCCTCCACTTT.

The V and J genes are TRBV12-3 or TRBV12-4 and TRBJ2-7; 8 positions agree with TRBD1. The length of the CDR3 is 14 residues. The junction had 8 bases not matched to a gene; V was cut back by 10 bases and J by 0 bases. DNA for the CDR3: TGTGCCACCTTACAGGGGGTAGGCTCCTACGAGCAGTACTTC. Its protein is CATLQGVGSYEQYF.

This chain links TRBV15 with TRBJ2-5; 10 bases match TRBD2. The germline V gene encodes CDR1 LNHNV and CDR2 YYDKDF (reference sequence). After removal of 3 bases from V and 4 bases from J, the junction contained 14 bases not matched to a gene. The CDR3 length is 18 residues. CDR3 protein: CATSSEASGSGLGETQYF. CDR3 bases: TGTGCCACCAGCAGCGAAGCTAGCGGGAGTGGTCTAGGAGAGACCCAGTACTTC.

This clonotype was detected many times. V usage is TRBV2 and J usage is TRBJ1-1; D is uncertain. Deletions cut 7 bases from V and 1 base from J, with 10 bases between. This CDR3 has 13 residues. Germline-derived CDR1 and CDR2 are SNHLY and FYNNEI. The CDR3 DNA follows: TGTGCCAGCACCGTGGAGGGGAACACTGAAGCTTTCTTT. Translating it yields CASTVEGNTEAFF.

This clonotype was recorded a few times. The chain employs TRBV6-1 and TRBJ2-7, with D perhaps matching TRBD1 (6 bases). The germline V gene has CDR1 MNHNS and CDR2 SASEGT. The CDR3 consists of 12 residues. V gave up 7 bases and J gave up 2 bases, with 9 bases separating them. This chain's CDR3 is CASMRDTYEQYF. CDR3 coding DNA: TGTGCCAGCATGAGGGACACCTACGAGCAGTACTTC.

This clonotype has at least ten counts. The chain joins TRBV25-1 to TRBJ2-5, with no clear D. V was shortened by 4 bases and J by 5 bases, with 17 bases between the two germline ends. The CDR3 consists of 15 residues. The germline CDR1 and CDR2 sequences are MGHDK and SYGVNS. CDR3 in amino acids: CASSAFFGKRETQYF. The DNA of the CDR3 is TGTGCCAGCAGTGCGTTTTTTGGGAAGAGGGAGACCCAGTACTTC.

This clonotype came up many times. The J gene is TRBJ1-4, the V gene TRBV5-5; D is unresolved. The CDR3 is 15 residues long. Germline values: CDR1 SGHKS, CDR2 YYEKEE (reference sequence). V dropped 3 bases and J dropped 0 bases, with 9 bases sitting between them. The CDR3 spells CASSSRPATNEKLFF. In nucleotides, the CDR3 is TGTGCCAGCAGCTCCCGACCCGCAACTAATGAAAAACTGTTTTTT.

The chain recombines TRBV29-1 with TRBJ1-2; D not certain. The germline gives CDR1 SQVTM, CDR2 ANQGSEA. V was shortened by 3 bases and J by 0 bases, with 8 bases between the two germline ends. The CDR3 length is 13 residues. This CDR3 is CSVEVGTNYGYTF. CDR3 in DNA: TGCAGCGTTGAGGTTGGGACTAACTATGGCTACACCTTC.

The sample holds a few counts of this clonotype. CDR3 residues: CASSSHDRESGANVLTF. Written as DNA, the CDR3 is TGCGCCAGCAGCTCCCATGACCGGGAATCGGGGGCCAACGTCCTGACTTTC. The genes are TRBV5-1 and TRBJ2-6, with D perhaps matching TRBD2 (5 bases). CDR3 size: 17 residues. V was trimmed by 3 bases and J by 4 bases, leaving 17 bases between them. Germline loops: CDR1 SGHRS, CDR2 YFSETQ. Variable domain in full (rest from reference TRBV5-1 and TRBJ2-6): KAGVTQTPRYLIKTRGQQVTLSCSPISGHRSVSWYQQTPGQGLQFLFEYFSETQRNKGNFPGRFSGRQFSNSRSEMNVSTLELGDSALYLCASSSHDRESGANVLTFGAGSRLTVL.

The J gene is TRBJ1-2, the V gene TRBV2; 7 bases fit TRBD1. CDR1 is SNHLY, CDR2 FYNNEI, per germline. Trimming at V came to 4 bases and at J to 5 bases, leaving 7 bases not matched to a gene. CDR3 length: 14 residues. CDR3 in DNA: TGTGCCAGCAGTGCGGGACAGCTTTTTTATGGCTACACCTTC. It translates to CASSAGQLFYGYTF.

J is TRBJ1-4 and V is TRBV7-8; no clear D. This CDR3 has 18 amino acids. Trimming pared 4 bases from V and 2 bases from J, leaving 20 bases between. Germline values: CDR1 SGHVS, CDR2 FQNEAQ. The CDR3 DNA follows: TGTGCCAGCAGCTCCTCTATCCTATTTTTTTCGACTAATGAAAAACTGTTTTTT. Its translation: CASSSSILFFSTNEKLFF.

This clonotype occurred many times. The chain uses TRBV15 and TRBJ1-5, with 9 nucleotides matching TRBD1. This CDR3 contains 15 residues. Losses at the gene ends were 3 bases for V and 2 bases for J; bases not matched to a gene: 2. Germline CDR1 LNHNV, CDR2 YYDKDF (reference sequence). For the CDR3, the DNA is TGTGCCACCAGCAGGACAGGGGGTGGCAATCAGCCCCAGCATTTT. Translation gives CATSRTGGGNQPQHF.

Ten or more counts support this clonotype. The chain recombines TRBV12-3 or TRBV12-4 with TRBJ2-5; TRBD2 is a possible D gene (6 bases). The CDR3 is made up of 13 amino acids. V was clipped by 4 bases and J by 7 bases, with 13 bases between them. This CDR3 reads CASSYGTRGTQYF. DNA for the CDR3: TGTGCCAGCAGTTACGGGACTCGAGGGACCCAGTACTTC.

Regarding this clonotype: A much larger clone lies a single base off, so this may be a read error. The CDR3 loop reads CASSSHPQETQYF. CDR3 DNA sequence: TGTGCCAGCAGCTCCCACCCCCAAGAGACCCAGTACTTC. The chain recombines TRBV7-6 with TRBJ2-5; D is undetermined. Germline V lookup: CDR1 SGHVS, CDR2 FNYEAQ. V lost 4 bases to trimming and J lost 1 base, with 7 bases between them. The CDR3 extends over 13 amino acids.

In regard to this clonotype: This sequence is one base from a far larger clone and is likely a read error. This chain uses TRBV7-2 with TRBJ2-2; possible D gene TRBD2, 6 bases. In germline, CDR1 is SGHTA, CDR2 FQGNSA. The CDR3 length is 15 residues. DNA for the CDR3: TGTGCCAGCAGCTTAGGTGGGAGGAACACCGGGGAGCTGGTTTTT. It is translated as CASSLGGRNTGELVF.

V usage is TRBV30 and J usage is TRBJ2-7; 8 nucleotides match TRBD1. Germline assignment: CDR1 GTSNPN and CDR2 SVGIG (reference sequence). This CDR3 contains 15 residues. Germline trimming cut 7 bases from V and 7 bases from J; bases unmatched to any gene: 18. The CDR3 loop is CAFSKRQGNPREQYF. CDR3 DNA: TGTGCCTTTTCGAAACGACAGGGGAACCCTCGGGAGCAGTACTTC.

In regard to this clonotype: A much larger clone differs by one base, so this may be a read error. The chain couples TRBV5-1 to TRBJ1-2; 8 nucleotides match TRBD1. In germline, CDR1 is SGHRS, CDR2 YFSETQ. There are 15 residues in the CDR3. CDR3 coding DNA: TGCGCCAGCAGCTTGGCCGGACAGGGATCGGGGGGCTGCACCTTC. Its translation is CASSLAGQGSGGCTF.

V and J are TRBV28 and TRBJ2-7, with D tentatively TRBD2 (6 bases). V gave up 6 bases and J gave up 0 bases, with 9 bases separating them. CDR1 and CDR2 from the germline V gene are MDHEN and SYDVKM. This CDR3 contains 13 residues. The CDR3 DNA reads TGTGCCAGCAGACCGGGGGACTCCTACGAGCAGTACTTC. This translates into CASRPGDSYEQYF.

The chain is built from TRBV7-9 and TRBJ2-2, with TRBD1 identical over 10 bases. Germline CDR1 and CDR2: SEHNR and FQNEAQ (reference sequence). V dropped 0 bases and J dropped 2; count of bases not matched to a gene: 3. CDR3 length: 17 amino acids. The CDR3 sequence is CASSLAGTGDNTGELFF. CDR3 in DNA: TGTGCCAGCAGCTTAGCCGGGACAGGGGATAACACCGGGGAGCTGTTTTTT.